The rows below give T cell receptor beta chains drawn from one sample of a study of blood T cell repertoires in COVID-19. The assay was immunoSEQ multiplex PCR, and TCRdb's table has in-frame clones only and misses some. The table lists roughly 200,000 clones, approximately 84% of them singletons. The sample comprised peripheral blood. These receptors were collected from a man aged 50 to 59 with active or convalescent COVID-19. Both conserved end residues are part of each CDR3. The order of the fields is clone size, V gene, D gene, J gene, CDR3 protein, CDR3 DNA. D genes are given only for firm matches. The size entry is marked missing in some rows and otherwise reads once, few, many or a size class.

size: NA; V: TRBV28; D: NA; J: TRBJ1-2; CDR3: CASEARNYGYTF; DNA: TGTGCCAGCGAGGCACGCAACTATGGCTACACCTTC
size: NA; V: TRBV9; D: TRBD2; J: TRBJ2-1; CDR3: CASSAIAGLGNEQFF; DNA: TGTGCCAGCAGCGCCATAGCGGGGTTGGGCAATGAGCAGTTCTTC
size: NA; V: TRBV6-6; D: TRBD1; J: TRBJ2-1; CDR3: CASGPDRSSYNEQFF; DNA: TGTGCCAGCGGCCCGGACAGGAGCTCCTACAATGAGCAGTTCTTC
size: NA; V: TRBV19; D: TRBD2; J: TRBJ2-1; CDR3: CASRTREVGNEQFF; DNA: TGTGCCAGTAGGACGCGGGAGGTCGGCAATGAGCAGTTCTTC
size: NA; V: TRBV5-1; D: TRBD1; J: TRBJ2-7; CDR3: CASSLHRGSDEQYF; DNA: TGCGCCAGCAGCTTGCACAGGGGGAGCGACGAGCAGTACTTC
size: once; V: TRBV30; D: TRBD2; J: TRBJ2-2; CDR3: CAWSPLAGGGTGELFF; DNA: TGTGCCTGGAGTCCCCTAGCGGGGGGCGGCACCGGGGAGCTGTTTTTT
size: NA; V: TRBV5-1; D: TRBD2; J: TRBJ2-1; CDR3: CASSLLAGGLASSYNEQFF; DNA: TGCGCCAGCAGCTTACTAGCGGGGGGCCTCGCGAGCTCCTACAATGAGCAGTTCTTC
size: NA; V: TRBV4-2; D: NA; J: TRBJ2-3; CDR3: CASSQDRLRESDTQYF; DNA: TGTGCCAGCAGCCAAGATAGACTCAGGGAATCAGATACGCAGTATTTT
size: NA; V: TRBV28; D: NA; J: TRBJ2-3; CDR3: CASNVGPDTQYF; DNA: TGTGCCAGCAACGTGGGCCCAGATACGCAGTATTTT
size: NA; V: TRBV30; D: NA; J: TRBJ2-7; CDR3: CAWRGRDYEQYF; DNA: TGTGCCTGGAGGGGCAGGGACTACGAGCAGTACTTC
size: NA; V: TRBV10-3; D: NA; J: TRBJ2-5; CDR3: CAISHGAEETQYF; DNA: TGTGCCATCAGTCATGGGGCTGAAGAGACCCAGTACTTC
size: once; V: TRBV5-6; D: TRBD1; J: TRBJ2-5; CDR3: CASSSWMTGEETQYF; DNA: TGTGCCAGCAGCTCCTGGATGACAGGGGAAGAGACCCAGTACTTC
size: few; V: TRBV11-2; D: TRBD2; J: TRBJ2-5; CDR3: CASSLPSGGSGTQYF; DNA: TGTGCCAGCAGCTTACCTAGCGGGGGCTCGGGGACCCAGTACTTC
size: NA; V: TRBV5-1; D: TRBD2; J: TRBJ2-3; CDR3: CASSLNPRWDGGADTQYF; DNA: TGCGCCAGCAGCTTGAATCCCCGATGGGACGGGGGGGCAGATACGCAGTATTTT
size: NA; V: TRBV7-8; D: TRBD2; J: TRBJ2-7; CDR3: CASSPGGVSYEQYF; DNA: TGTGCCAGCAGCCCCGGGGGGGTCTCCTACGAGCAGTACTTC
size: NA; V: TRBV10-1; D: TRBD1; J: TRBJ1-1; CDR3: CASPGRGQSDTEAFF; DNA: TGCGCCAGCCCTGGCAGGGGGCAGAGTGATACTGAAGCTTTCTTT
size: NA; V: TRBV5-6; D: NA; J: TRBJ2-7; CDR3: CASSLPNSPGGTVRYEQYF; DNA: TGTGCCAGCAGCCTACCGAATAGCCCCGGCGGAACGGTACGCTACGAGCAGTACTTC
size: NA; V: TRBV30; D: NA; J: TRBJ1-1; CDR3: CAWTTVKNTEAFF; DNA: TGTGCCTGGACGACAGTGAAGAACACTGAAGCTTTCTTT
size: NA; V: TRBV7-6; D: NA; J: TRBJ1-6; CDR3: CASSLGFGVGDNSPLHF; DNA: TGTGCCAGCAGCTTGGGGTTCGGGGTCGGAGATAATTCACCCCTCCACTTT
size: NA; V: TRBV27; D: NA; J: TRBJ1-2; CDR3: CAVFNRANYGYTF; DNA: TGTGCCGTATTTAACCGAGCTAACTATGGCTACACCTTC
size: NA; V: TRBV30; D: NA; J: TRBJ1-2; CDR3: CAWSLVRVGYGYTF; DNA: TGTGCCTGGAGTCTTGTCAGGGTCGGCTATGGCTACACCTTC
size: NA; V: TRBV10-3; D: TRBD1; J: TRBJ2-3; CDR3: CAISEWDRGDTQYF; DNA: TGTGCCATCAGTGAGTGGGACAGGGGAGATACGCAGTATTTT
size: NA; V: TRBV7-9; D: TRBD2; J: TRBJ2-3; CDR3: CASSHGGARRHTDTQYF; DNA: TGTGCCAGCAGCCACGGGGGGGCGAGAAGACACACAGATACGCAGTATTTT
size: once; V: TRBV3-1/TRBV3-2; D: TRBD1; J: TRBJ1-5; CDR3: CASSPRGMSNQPQHF; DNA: TGTGCCAGCAGCCCCAGGGGGATGAGCAATCAGCCCCAGCATTTT
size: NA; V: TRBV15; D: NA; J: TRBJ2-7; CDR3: CATSSGTGQNYEQYF; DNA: TGTGCCACCAGCAGTGGGACCGGACAGAACTACGAGCAGTACTTC
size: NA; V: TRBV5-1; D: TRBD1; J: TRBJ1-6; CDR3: CASSLGGRGLYSPLHF; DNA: TGCGCCAGCAGCTTGGGCGGCAGGGGGCTTTATTCACCCCTCCACTTT
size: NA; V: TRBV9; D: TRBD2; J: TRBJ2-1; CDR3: CASSVASGGTARYNEQFF; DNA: TGTGCCAGCAGCGTAGCTAGCGGGGGGACCGCCCGATACAATGAGCAGTTCTTC
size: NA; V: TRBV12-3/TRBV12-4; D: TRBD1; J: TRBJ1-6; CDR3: CASTGQGNSPLHF; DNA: TGTGCCAGCACCGGACAGGGGAATTCACCCCTCCACTTT
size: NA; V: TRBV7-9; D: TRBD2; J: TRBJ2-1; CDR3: CASSFSSGGANTNEQFF; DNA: TGTGCCAGCAGCTTCTCTAGCGGGGGGGCTAACACCAATGAGCAGTTCTTC
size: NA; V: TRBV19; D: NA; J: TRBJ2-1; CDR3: CASSNQGTGGEQFF; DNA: TGTGCCAGTAGTAACCAAGGGACGGGGGGCGAGCAGTTCTTC
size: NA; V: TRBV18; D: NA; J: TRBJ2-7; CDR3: CASSPTRSYEQYF; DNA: TGTGCCAGCTCACCAACCAGATCCTACGAGCAGTACTTC
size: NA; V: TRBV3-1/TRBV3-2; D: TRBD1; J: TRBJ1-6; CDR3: CASSSQETGESPLHF; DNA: TGTGCCAGCTCTTCCCAGGAGACAGGGGAATCTCCCCTCCACTTT
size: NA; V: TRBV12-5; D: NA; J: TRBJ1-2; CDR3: CASGLSPPGRANYGYTF; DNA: TGTGCTAGTGGTTTAAGCCCCCCGGGCAGGGCTAACTATGGCTACACCTTC
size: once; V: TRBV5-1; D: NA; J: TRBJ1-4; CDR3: CASSLGGSHSATNEKLFF; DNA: TGCGCCAGCAGCTTGGGGGGCAGCCACTCTGCAACTAATGAAAAACTGTTTTTT
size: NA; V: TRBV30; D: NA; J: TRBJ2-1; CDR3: CAWSGPNRVWNNEQFF; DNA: TGTGCCTGGAGTGGACCTAACAGGGTTTGGAACAATGAGCAGTTCTTC
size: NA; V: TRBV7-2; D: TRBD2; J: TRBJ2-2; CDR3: CASSLNGGVPGELFF; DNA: TGTGCCAGCAGCTTAAACGGGGGGGTTCCCGGGGAGCTGTTTTTT
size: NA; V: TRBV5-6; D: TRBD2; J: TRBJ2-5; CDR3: CASSPGTRGRETQYF; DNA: TGTGCCAGCAGCCCCGGGACTAGAGGTAGAGAGACCCAGTACTTC
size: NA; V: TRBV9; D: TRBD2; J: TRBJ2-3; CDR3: CASSASGGPTDTQYF; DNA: TGTGCCAGCAGTGCCAGCGGGGGCCCTACAGATACGCAGTATTTT
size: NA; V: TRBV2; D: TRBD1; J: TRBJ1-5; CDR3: CASSEGTGLNQPQHF; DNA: TGTGCCAGCAGTGAGGGGACAGGGCTCAATCAGCCCCAGCATTTT
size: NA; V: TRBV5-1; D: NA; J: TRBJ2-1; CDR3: CASSGALGNEQFF; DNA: TGCGCCAGCAGCGGGGCCCTTGGGAATGAGCAGTTCTTC
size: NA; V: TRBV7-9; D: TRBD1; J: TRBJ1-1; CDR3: CASSLGDRGRNTEAFF; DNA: TGTGCCAGCAGCTTAGGGGACAGGGGAAGAAACACTGAAGCTTTCTTT
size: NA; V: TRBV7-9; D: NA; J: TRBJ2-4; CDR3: CASSLADRRRDIQYF; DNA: TGTGCCAGCAGCTTAGCGGACAGGAGGAGGGACATTCAGTACTTC
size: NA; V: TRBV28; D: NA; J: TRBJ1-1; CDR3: CASSLWWGTLRTEAFF; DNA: TGTGCCAGCAGTTTATGGTGGGGCACTCTGAGGACTGAAGCTTTCTTT
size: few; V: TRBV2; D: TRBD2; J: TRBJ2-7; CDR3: CASSGRGITYEQYF; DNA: TGTGCCAGCAGTGGGCGGGGGATAACCTACGAGCAGTACTTC
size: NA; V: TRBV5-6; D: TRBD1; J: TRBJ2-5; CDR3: CASSLGGQSLKTQYF; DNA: TGTGCCAGCAGCTTGGGGGGACAGTCTCTAAAGACCCAGTACTTC